These T cell receptor beta chains were read from a single sample in a study of OX40 agonist ivuxolimab in advanced cancers. The assay was immunoSEQ multiplex PCR, and TCRdb's table has in-frame clones only and misses some. This sample has roughly 40,000 clones, with around 83% found just once. This specimen was CD4+ or CD8+ T cells sorted from blood, taken in a trial of the OX40 agonist ivuxolimab. The receptor source for this set is an adult with an advanced solid tumor such as melanoma, head and neck, liver or kidney cancer. Both conserved end residues are part of each CDR3. The D gene is left open where the match is weak. Not every row has a clone size; where given, it reads once, few, many or a size class.

d_call: TRBD2; v_call: TRBV19; clone_size: .; j_call: TRBJ2-3; cdr3_nt: TGTGCCAGTAGTATAAGCGGGGGGGACACAGATACGCAGTATTTT; cdr3_aa: CASSISGGDTDTQYF
d_call: .; v_call: TRBV4-3; clone_size: .; j_call: TRBJ2-1; cdr3_nt: TGCGCCAGCAGCCTTTGGGGTGCGGAACCCAATGAGCAGTTCTTC; cdr3_aa: CASSLWGAEPNEQFF
d_call: TRBD2; v_call: TRBV4-1; clone_size: .; j_call: TRBJ2-3; cdr3_nt: TGCGCCAGCAGCCAAGAGGACCGGGTAGCGGGTGCAGATACGCAGTATTTT; cdr3_aa: CASSQEDRVAGADTQYF
d_call: .; v_call: TRBV6-5; clone_size: few; j_call: TRBJ1-4; cdr3_nt: TGTGCCAGCAGTTACTCCAGGGGTGGAACTAATGAAAAACTGTTTTTT; cdr3_aa: CASSYSRGGTNEKLFF
d_call: .; v_call: TRBV7-3; clone_size: .; j_call: TRBJ2-2; cdr3_nt: TGTGCCAGCAGCCCGCAGCTTTTTACCGGGGAGCTGTTTTTT; cdr3_aa: CASSPQLFTGELFF
d_call: TRBD1; v_call: TRBV9; clone_size: once; j_call: TRBJ1-2; cdr3_nt: TGTGCCAGCAGCGTAGTCACAGGGGGCGACTATGGCTACACCTTC; cdr3_aa: CASSVVTGGDYGYTF
d_call: .; v_call: TRBV9; clone_size: .; j_call: TRBJ2-2; cdr3_nt: TGTGCCAGCAGCTCCCGTTCCACCGGGGAGCTGTTTTTT; cdr3_aa: CASSSRSTGELFF
d_call: .; v_call: TRBV30; clone_size: .; j_call: TRBJ2-6; cdr3_nt: TGTGCCTGGACTTGGGGGGTAGGGGCCAACGTCCTGACTTTC; cdr3_aa: CAWTWGVGANVLTF
d_call: .; v_call: TRBV5-1; clone_size: .; j_call: TRBJ1-2; cdr3_nt: TGCGCCAGCAGCTGGGACAAGTCGTATGGCTACACCTTC; cdr3_aa: CASSWDKSYGYTF
d_call: .; v_call: TRBV7-6; clone_size: once; j_call: TRBJ2-5; cdr3_nt: TGTGCCAGCAGCTTAGTTCCGTCGCAAGAGACCCAGTACTTC; cdr3_aa: CASSLVPSQETQYF